Each of the 21 T cell receptor beta chains below was sequenced from the same sample in a study of T cell repertoires in cytomegalovirus infection. TCRdb redid the calling of the reads with MiXCR, one entry per CDR3 protein. The sample lists about 920,000 distinct CDR3 sequences, around a third seen once, with about 14% in the top ten. These TCRs are of unknown antigen specificity. The sequenced sample was cultured CD8+ T cells from PBMCs, obtained from culture after CMV antigen stimulation. All receptors derive from a human donor in good health (CMV status not recorded). Some clones in this sample may be carry-over from other donors' samples.

This clonotype was seen a handful of times. This chain joins TRBV6-5 and TRBJ2-1, with TRBD1 as a possible D gene (5 bases). The CDR3 totals 15 residues. V was clipped by 5 bases and J by 0 bases, with 11 bases between them. Per germline, CDR1 MNHEY and CDR2 SVGAGI. The CDR3 sequence is CASSTDSSSYNEQFF. The CDR3 DNA follows: TGTGCCAGCAGTACCGACAGCTCCTCCTACAATGAGCAGTTCTTC.

The CDR3 DNA sequence: TGTGCCAGCAGCCCTGGACACACTGAAGCTTTCTTT. Its translation is CASSPGHTEAFF. V and J are TRBV12-3 or TRBV12-4 and TRBJ1-1, with no clear D. The germline V and J ends were trimmed by 6 bases and 3 bases, with 8 bases remaining between them. The CDR3 spans 12 residues.

At least ten counts were recorded for this clonotype. This chain joins TRBV7-2 and TRBJ2-3; 8 bases are shared with TRBD1. Germline CDR1 reads SGHTA; CDR2 reads FQGNSA. The length of the CDR3 is 15 residues. Unmatched junction bases numbered 7, after V lost 4 bases and J lost 4 bases. In nucleotides, the CDR3 is TGTGCCAGCAGCTCGACCTGGACAGGGCCAGATACGCAGTATTTT. Translation gives CASSSTWTGPDTQYF.

This clonotype was counted between two and nine times. The chain uses TRBV19 and TRBJ1-1; D perhaps matches TRBD1 (5 bases). Germline-derived CDR1 and CDR2 are LNHDA and SQIVND (reference sequence). The CDR3 is 16 amino acids. The V and J ends lost 4 bases and 1 base respectively, with 16 bases between them. Here the CDR3 reads CASSTPLTVKNTEAFF. The CDR3, as DNA: TGTGCCAGTAGTACTCCCTTGACAGTGAAGAACACTGAAGCTTTCTTT.

This clonotype was observed a single time. The chain is built from TRBV7-9 and TRBJ1-5; 7 bases are a match to TRBD1. The V gene's germline CDR1 is SEHNR and CDR2 FQNEAQ (reference sequence). The CDR3 length is 16 residues. V was pared by 4 bases and J by 7 bases, with 13 bases of the junction left unmatched. CDR3 in DNA: TGTGCCAGCAGCTGGGGGGGAGGGGGCGCCGGGCAGCCCCAGCATTTT. As protein: CASSWGGGGAGQPQHF.

Comments on this clonotype: One junction end disagrees with the germline gene, perhaps due to a read error. The chain is built from TRBV7-3 and TRBJ1-2, with D uncertain. Germline V gene lookup returns CDR1 SGHTA and CDR2 FQGTGA. This CDR3 has 15 residues. This chain's CDR3 is CANSLGETFNYGYTF. CDR3 DNA sequence: TGTGCCAACAGCTTAGGCGAGACGTTTAACTATGGCTACACCTTC.

In the case of this clonotype: This may stem from a read error, because a much larger clone lies one nucleotide away. The chain combines TRBV7-2 with TRBJ2-7; D is undetermined. Per the germline V gene, CDR1 is SGHTA and CDR2 is FQGNSA. Deletions cut 1 base from V and 3 bases from J, with 7 bases between. The CDR3 contains 13 residues. The CDR3 protein is CTSSLEVGYEQYV. The DNA of the CDR3 is TGTACCAGCAGCTTAGAGGTGGGCTACGAGCAGTACGTC.

Many counts were recorded for this clonotype. The chain has TRBV7-2 and TRBJ2-5, with D perhaps TRBD1 (6 bases). The ends were cut back, 5 bases at V and 1 base at J, with 11 bases in the middle. The germline V gene has CDR1 SGHTA and CDR2 FQGNSA. The CDR3 consists of 14 residues. The CDR3 DNA reads TGTGCCAGCAGCATAGGACAGTTCCAAGAGACCCAGTACTTC. Translating it yields CASSIGQFQETQYF.

The V gene is TRBV4-3, the J gene TRBJ1-1, with D maybe TRBD1 (5 bases). Germline loops: CDR1 LGHNA, CDR2 YSLEER. The CDR3 covers 13 residues. Trimming cost V 3 bases and J 7 bases, with 12 bases left between them. CDR3 bases: TGCGCCAGCAGCCACCTCATGGGGGATGAAGCTTTCTTT. As protein: CASSHLMGDEAFF.

This sequence joins TRBV12-3 or TRBV12-4 and TRBJ1-2, with TRBD1 as a possible D gene (5 bases). Trimming cost V 4 bases and J 2 bases, with 17 bases left between them. This CDR3 is built from 16 residues. CDR3 residues: CASSSFLVGGNYGYTF. CDR3 DNA sequence: TGTGCCAGCAGTTCCTTCCTGGTTGGGGGAAACTATGGCTACACCTTC.

This clonotype was observed at least ten times. DNA for the CDR3: TGTGCCAGCAGTCACCAGGGGACGGGAAACACCATATATTTT. Translation gives CASSHQGTGNTIYF. The gene calls are TRBV6-1 and TRBJ1-3, with a possible D match to TRBD1 (6 bases). Trimming shortened V by 5 bases and J by 4 bases, and 12 bases separated the two germline ends. The germline CDR1 and CDR2 sequences are MNHNS and SASEGT. This CDR3 has 14 residues.

The rearrangement uses TRBV5-6 and TRBJ1-6; D remains unclear. The germline V gene encodes CDR1 SGHDT and CDR2 YYEEEE. The CDR3 is 16 residues long. The germline V and J ends were trimmed by 4 bases and 10 bases, with 21 bases remaining between them. CDR3 nucleotides: TGTGCCAGCAGCCAGGACGGCCTGTATATCCAATCACCCCTCCACTTT. It encodes CASSQDGLYIQSPLHF.

This clonotype showed up just a few times. The chain couples TRBV7-9 to TRBJ2-7; D is perhaps TRBD1 (5 bases). The germline V gene encodes CDR1 SEHNR and CDR2 FQNEAQ (reference sequence). CDR3 length equals 14 residues. The V gene lost 5 bases and the J gene lost 2 bases, with 13 bases spanning the gap. The CDR3 DNA is TGTGCCAGCAGCCCGGCCCTGGGGCCCTACGAGCAGTACGTC. Translating it yields CASSPALGPYEQYV.

This clonotype was seen a few times. The V gene is TRBV20-1, the J gene TRBJ1-6; D unclear. This CDR3 comprises 17 residues. Germline V CDR1 and CDR2: DFQATT, SNEGSKA (reference sequence). Deletions cut 0 bases from V and 0 bases from J, with 12 bases between. The CDR3 bases are TGCAGTGCTAGAGATTGGCGGGAGAGCTCCTATAATTCACCCCTCCACTTT. Amino acid sequence: CSARDWRESSYNSPLHF.

The chain combines TRBV28 with TRBJ2-7; 7 bases map to TRBD2. Per germline, CDR1 MDHEN and CDR2 SYDVKM. The V segment lost 1 base and the J segment 4 bases; nucleotides outside the gene matches: 10. The CDR3 is 16 amino acids. This chain's CDR3 is CASSLYDLAEAYEQYF. Here the CDR3 DNA reads TGTGCCAGCAGTTTATATGACCTAGCGGAGGCTTACGAGCAGTACTTC.

This clonotype was picked up many times. J is TRBJ2-1 and V is TRBV7-2; no firm D call. The length of the CDR3 is 12 residues. Between the trimmed V and J ends, which lost 2 bases and 5 bases, there was a span of 4 bases. Germline V gene data show CDR1 as SGHTA and CDR2 as FQGNSA. This CDR3 reads CASSLRDNEQFF. The CDR3 DNA sequence: TGTGCCAGCAGCTTACGGGACAATGAGCAGTTCTTC.

The rearrangement uses TRBV12-3 or TRBV12-4 and TRBJ2-4; weak D call: TRBD2 (5 bases). V dropped 9 bases and J dropped 1 base, with 7 bases sitting between them. This CDR3 spans 12 amino acids. The CDR3 DNA reads as TGTGCCAGTTCGGGGGCCAAAAACATTCAGTACTTC. Protein sequence: CASSGAKNIQYF.

This clonotype was seen more than once but under ten times. V gene TRBV6-2 or TRBV6-3 combines with J gene TRBJ1-5; D is unclear. The germline V gene has CDR1 MNHEY and CDR2 SVGEGT. The CDR3 contains 15 residues. Trimming stripped 0 bases from V and 0 bases from J, with 6 bases between. The CDR3 DNA sequence: TGTGCCAGCAGTTACTCAGCGTCTAGCAATCAGCCCCAGCATTTT. Translating gives CASSYSASSNQPQHF.

The chain carries TRBV5-4 and TRBJ2-3; 8 nucleotides agree with TRBD2. The CDR3 sequence is 15 residues long. V lost 2 bases to trimming and J lost 4 bases; unmatched junction nucleotides: 6. Germline V gene lookup returns CDR1 SGHNT and CDR2 YYREEE (reference sequence). The CDR3 here is CASSLRGGRPDTQYF. CDR3 DNA sequence: TGTGCCAGCAGCTTACGGGGGGGGCGTCCAGATACGCAGTATTTT.

This chain connects TRBV15 to TRBJ1-1, with a weak D call TRBD1 (5 bases). CDR3 length: 18 amino acids. With 0 bases removed from V and 1 base from J, the gap between germline ends came to 18 bases. Germline CDR1 LNHNV, CDR2 YYDKDF (reference sequence). CDR3 sequence: CATSRDEWGFVENTEAFF. The CDR3 DNA follows: TGTGCCACCAGCAGAGATGAGTGGGGGTTCGTAGAGAACACTGAAGCTTTCTTT.

A few counts support this clonotype. The chain links TRBV12-3 or TRBV12-4 to TRBJ2-6; possible D gene TRBD2, 6 bases. Trimming left V 8 bases short and J 0 bases short, with 8 bases between. The CDR3 length is 14 residues. CDR3 DNA: TGTGCCAGCGGAGGGGACTCTGGGGCCAACGTCCTGACTTTC. The encoded protein is CASGGDSGANVLTF.